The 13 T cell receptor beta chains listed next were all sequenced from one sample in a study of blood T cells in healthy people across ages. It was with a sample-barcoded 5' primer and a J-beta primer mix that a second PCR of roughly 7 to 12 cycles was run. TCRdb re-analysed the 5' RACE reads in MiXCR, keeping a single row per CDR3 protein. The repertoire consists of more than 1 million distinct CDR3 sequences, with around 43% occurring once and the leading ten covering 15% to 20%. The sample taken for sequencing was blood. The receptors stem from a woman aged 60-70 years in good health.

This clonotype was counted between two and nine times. The CDR3 here is CASSVGGTRYEQYF. Here the CDR3 DNA reads TGTGCCAGCAGCGTAGGTGGGACTAGATACGAGCAGTACTTC. The chain joins TRBV9 to TRBJ2-7; 8 positions agree with TRBD2. The germline gives CDR1 SGDLS, CDR2 YYNGEE. The junction had 3 bases not matched to a gene; V was cut back by 0 bases and J by 4 bases. CDR3 size: 14 residues.

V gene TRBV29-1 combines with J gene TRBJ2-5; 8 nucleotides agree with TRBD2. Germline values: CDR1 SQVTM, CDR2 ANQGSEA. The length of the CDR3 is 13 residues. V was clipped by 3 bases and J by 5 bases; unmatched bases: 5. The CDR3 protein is CSVEPAGVETQYF. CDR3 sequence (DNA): TGCAGCGTTGAGCCAGCGGGAGTGGAGACCCAGTACTTC.

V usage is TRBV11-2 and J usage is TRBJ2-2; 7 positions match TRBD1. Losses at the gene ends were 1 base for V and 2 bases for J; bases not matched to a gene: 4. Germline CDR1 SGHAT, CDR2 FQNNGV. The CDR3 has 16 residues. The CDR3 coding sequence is TGTGCCAGCAGCTTAGTAGGGGGCCTTAACACCGGGGAGCTGTTTTTT. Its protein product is CASSLVGGLNTGELFF.

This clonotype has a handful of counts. The CDR3: CASSPQTASSYNEQFF. CDR3 sequence (DNA): TGTGCCAGCTCACCACAGACGGCAAGCTCCTACAATGAGCAGTTCTTC. The chain carries TRBV18 and TRBJ2-1; unclear D gene. V gave up 1 base and J gave up 0 bases, with 10 bases separating them. Per the germline V gene, CDR1 is KGHSH and CDR2 is LQKENI. The CDR3 spans 16 residues.

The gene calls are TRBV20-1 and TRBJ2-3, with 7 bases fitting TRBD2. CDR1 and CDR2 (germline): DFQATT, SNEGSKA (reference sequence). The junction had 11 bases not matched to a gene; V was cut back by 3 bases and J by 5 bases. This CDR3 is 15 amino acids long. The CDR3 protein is CSASGGGGERDTQYF. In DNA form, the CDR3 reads TGCAGTGCTAGCGGCGGCGGGGGAGAGAGAGATACGCAGTATTTT.

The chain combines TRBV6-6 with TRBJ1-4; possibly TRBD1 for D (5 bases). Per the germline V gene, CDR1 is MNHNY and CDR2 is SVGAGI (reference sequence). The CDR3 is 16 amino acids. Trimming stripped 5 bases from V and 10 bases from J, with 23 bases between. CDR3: CASSHQRGEFSGKLFF. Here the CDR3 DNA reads TGTGCCAGCAGTCACCAAAGGGGCGAATTTTCGGGAAAACTGTTTTTT.

CDR3 sequence: CASSLATGSLYEQYF. For the CDR3, the DNA is TGCGCCAGCAGCTTGGCCACCGGTAGTCTCTACGAGCAGTACTTC. This chain links TRBV5-1 with TRBJ2-5; D not certain. The J call may be mistaken, given a closer DNA end match to TRBJ2-7. Germline V gene lookup returns CDR1 SGHRS and CDR2 YFSETQ. CDR3 size: 15 residues.

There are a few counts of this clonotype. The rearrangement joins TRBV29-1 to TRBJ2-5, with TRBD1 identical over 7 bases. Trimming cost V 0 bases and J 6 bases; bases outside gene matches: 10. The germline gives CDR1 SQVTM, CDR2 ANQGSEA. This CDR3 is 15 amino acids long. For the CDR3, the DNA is TGCAGCGTTGAAGAGATAGGGGGCATCGCCCAGACCCAGTACTTC. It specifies CSVEEIGGIAQTQYF.

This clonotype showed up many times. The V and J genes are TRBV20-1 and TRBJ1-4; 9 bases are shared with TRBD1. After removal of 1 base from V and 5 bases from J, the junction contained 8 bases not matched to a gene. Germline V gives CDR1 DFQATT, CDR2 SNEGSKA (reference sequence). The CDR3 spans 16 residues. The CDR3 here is CSARVTPGTGNEKLFF. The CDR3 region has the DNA TGCAGTGCTAGAGTGACACCCGGGACAGGGAATGAAAAACTGTTTTTT.

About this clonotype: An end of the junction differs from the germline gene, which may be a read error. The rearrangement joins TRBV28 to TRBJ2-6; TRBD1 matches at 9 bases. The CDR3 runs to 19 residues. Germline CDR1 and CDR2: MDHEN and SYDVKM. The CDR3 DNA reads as TGTGCCAGCTCCCCCATCGGGACAGGGTTTTTCTCTGGGGCCAACGTCCCGACTTTC. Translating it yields CASSPIGTGFFSGANVPTF.

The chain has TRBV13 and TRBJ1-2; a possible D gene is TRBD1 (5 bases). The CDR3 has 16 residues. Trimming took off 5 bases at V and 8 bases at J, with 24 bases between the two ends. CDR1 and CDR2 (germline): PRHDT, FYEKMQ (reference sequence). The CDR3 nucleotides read TGTGCCAGCAGCCCCCGACTTGGGGGTGTGTTTTGGGGCTACACCTTC. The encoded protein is CASSPRLGGVFWGYTF.

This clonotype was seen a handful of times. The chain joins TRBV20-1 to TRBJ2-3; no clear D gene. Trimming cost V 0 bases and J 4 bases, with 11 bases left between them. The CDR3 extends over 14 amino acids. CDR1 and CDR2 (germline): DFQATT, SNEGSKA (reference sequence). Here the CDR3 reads CSARDLGLADTQYF. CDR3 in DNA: TGCAGTGCTAGAGATCTTGGATTGGCAGATACGCAGTATTTT.

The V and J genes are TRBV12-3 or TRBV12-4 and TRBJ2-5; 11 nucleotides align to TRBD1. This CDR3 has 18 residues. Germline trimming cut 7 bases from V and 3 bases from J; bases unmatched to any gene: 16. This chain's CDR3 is CASTSTRKDRGQEETQYF. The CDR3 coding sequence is TGTGCCAGCACCTCCACCCGGAAGGACAGGGGGCAGGAAGAGACCCAGTACTTC.